This record concerns one T cell receptor (beta chain) sequence. The antigen is unknown. It was into CD45RA+ naive and CD45RA-negative memory subsets that the CD4+ cells were split. CDR3 size: 12 residues. The germline V and J ends were trimmed by 6 bases and 0 bases, with 6 bases remaining between them. Per the germline V gene, CDR1 is SNHLY and CDR2 is FYNNEI. This entry is derived from a study of shared clonotypes between healthy human individuals. Evenly divided among several immunoSEQ plates was the genomic DNA of each subset. Using immunoSEQ multiplex PCR, the repertoire was profiled, and TCRdb retains in-frame clones only, with some absent. Of 2 million to 2.5 million clones listed, 90% to 95% were seen once; the top ten hold approximately 0.37%. Study-level results: In general, naive subsets displayed greater estimated richness than memory subsets did. For naive CD4 cells, roughly 5% of clonotypes were shared across a few donors.

The rearrangement uses TRBV2 and TRBJ2-7; D gene ambiguous. Sequencing was performed on naive CD4+ T cells from PBMCs. Subset of the sample: CD45RA+ positively selected. The receptor comes from a man in his late teens or twenties in good health. Some clones in this sample may be carry-over from other donors' samples. As DNA, the CDR3 is TGTGCCAGCAGGTTGGGCTCCTACGAGCAGTACTTC. The encoded protein is CASRLGSYEQYF.